The TCR beta chain described here comes from a study of cytomegalovirus exposure and HLA in healthy donors. The method was immunoSEQ multiplex PCR; TCRdb's version includes in-frame clones alone and lacks a portion of them. The sample has about 180,000 clones, approximately 87% seen once. Sequenced: PBMCs. The sequence derives from a woman in her 30s in good health and CMV-seronegative.

Here the CDR3 reads CASSLRGLGNTIYF. The CDR3 nucleotides are TGTGCCAGCAGTTTAAGAGGGTTGGGAAACACCATATATTTT. This chain links TRBV27 with TRBJ1-3; D gene ambiguous. The CDR3 has 14 amino acids. The germline V gene encodes CDR1 MNHEY and CDR2 SMNVEV (reference sequence). With 2 bases removed from V and 4 bases from J, the gap between germline ends came to 9 bases.